This T cell receptor (beta chain) was recovered during a study of blood T cell repertoires in COVID-19. The assay was immunoSEQ multiplex PCR, and TCRdb's table has in-frame clones only and misses some. The sample lists 100,000 or so clones, roughly 85% occurring once. The length of the CDR3 is 12 residues. V shed 6 bases and J shed 8 bases, with 8 bases lying between them. Germline CDR1 MDHEN, CDR2 SYDVKM. Specimen: peripheral blood. The V call is TRBV28, the J call TRBJ1-6, with D possibly TRBD1 on 6 matching bases. The sequence derives from a woman between 70 and 85 years old with active or convalescent COVID-19. The CDR3 coding sequence is TGTGCCAGCAGGTACAGGGATTCACCCCTCCACTTT. It translates to CASRYRDSPLHF.